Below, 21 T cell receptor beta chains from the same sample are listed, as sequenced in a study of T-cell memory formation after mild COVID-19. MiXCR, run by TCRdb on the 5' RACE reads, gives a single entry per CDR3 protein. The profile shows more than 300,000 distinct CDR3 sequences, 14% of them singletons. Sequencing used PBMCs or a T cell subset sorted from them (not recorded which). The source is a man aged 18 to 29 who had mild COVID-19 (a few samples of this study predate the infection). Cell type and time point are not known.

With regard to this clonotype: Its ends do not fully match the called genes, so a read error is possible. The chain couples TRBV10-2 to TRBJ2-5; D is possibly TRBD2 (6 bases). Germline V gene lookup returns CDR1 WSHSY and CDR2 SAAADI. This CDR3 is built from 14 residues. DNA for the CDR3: TGCGCCAGCACTGAGCGGGCGTTCCAAGAGACCCAGTACTTC. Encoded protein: CASTERAFQETQYF.

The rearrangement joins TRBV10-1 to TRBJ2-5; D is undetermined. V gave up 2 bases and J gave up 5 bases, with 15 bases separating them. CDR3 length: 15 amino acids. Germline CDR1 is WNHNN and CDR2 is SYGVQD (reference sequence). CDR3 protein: CASSEGWVPGETQYF. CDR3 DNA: TGCGCCAGCAGTGAGGGTTGGGTGCCTGGTGAGACCCAGTACTTC.

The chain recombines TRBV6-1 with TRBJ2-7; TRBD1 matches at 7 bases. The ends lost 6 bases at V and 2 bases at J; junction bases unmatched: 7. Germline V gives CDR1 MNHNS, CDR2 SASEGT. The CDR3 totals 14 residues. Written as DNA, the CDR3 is TGTGCCAGCAGACAACCGGGACAGACCTACGAGCAGTACTTC. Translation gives CASRQPGQTYEQYF.

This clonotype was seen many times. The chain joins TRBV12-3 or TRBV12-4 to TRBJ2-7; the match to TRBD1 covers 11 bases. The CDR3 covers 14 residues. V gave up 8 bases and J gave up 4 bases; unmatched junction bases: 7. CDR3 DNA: TGTGCCAGCGGGCGGACAGGGGGCGATTACGAGCAGTACTTC. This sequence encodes CASGRTGGDYEQYF.

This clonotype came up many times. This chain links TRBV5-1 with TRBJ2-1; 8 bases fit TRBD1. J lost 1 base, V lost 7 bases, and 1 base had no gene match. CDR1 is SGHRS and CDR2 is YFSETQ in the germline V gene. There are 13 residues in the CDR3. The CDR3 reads CASGQGSYNEQFF. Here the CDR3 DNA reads TGCGCCAGCGGACAGGGATCCTACAATGAGCAGTTCTTC.

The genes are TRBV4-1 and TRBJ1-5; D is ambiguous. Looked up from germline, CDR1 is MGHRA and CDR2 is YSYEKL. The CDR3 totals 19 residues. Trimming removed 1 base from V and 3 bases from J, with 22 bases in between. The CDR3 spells CASSQGHGGGGISNQPQHF. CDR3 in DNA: TGCGCCAGCAGCCAAGGTCACGGAGGTGGCGGAATTTCCAATCAGCCCCAGCATTTT.

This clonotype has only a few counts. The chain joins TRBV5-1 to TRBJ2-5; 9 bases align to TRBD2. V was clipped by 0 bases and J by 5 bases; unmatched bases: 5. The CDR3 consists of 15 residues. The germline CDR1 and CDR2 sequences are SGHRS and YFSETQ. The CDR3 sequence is CASSLDAGGSETQYF. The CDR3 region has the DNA TGCGCCAGCAGCTTGGACGCGGGGGGGTCGGAGACCCAGTACTTC. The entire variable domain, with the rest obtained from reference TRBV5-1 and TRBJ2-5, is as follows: KAGVTQTPRYLIKTRGQQVTLSCSPISGHRSVSWYQQTPGQGLQFLFEYFSETQRNKGNFPGRFSGRQFSNSRSEMNVSTLELGDSALYLCASSLDAGGSETQYFGPGTRLLVL.

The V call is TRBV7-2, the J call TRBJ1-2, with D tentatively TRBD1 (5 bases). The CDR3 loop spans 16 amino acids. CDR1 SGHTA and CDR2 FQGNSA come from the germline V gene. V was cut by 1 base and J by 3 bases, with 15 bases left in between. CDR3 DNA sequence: TGTGCCAGCAGCTTAGGAGGTCAGGGAAGTGACTATGGCTACACCTTC. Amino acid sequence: CASSLGGQGSDYGYTF.

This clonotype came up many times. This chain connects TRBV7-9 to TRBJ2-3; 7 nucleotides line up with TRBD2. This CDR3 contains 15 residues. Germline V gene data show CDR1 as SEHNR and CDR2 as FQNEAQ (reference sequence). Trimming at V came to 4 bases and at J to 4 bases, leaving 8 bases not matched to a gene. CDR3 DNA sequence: TGTGCCAGCAGCTGGCCCCGGGGAGGGGCAGATACGCAGTATTTT. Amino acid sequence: CASSWPRGGADTQYF.

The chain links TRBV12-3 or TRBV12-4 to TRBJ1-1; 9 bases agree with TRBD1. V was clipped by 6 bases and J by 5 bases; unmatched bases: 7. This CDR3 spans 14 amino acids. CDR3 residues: CASRTGTGRTEAFF. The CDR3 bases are TGTGCCAGCAGGACCGGGACAGGGAGGACTGAAGCTTTCTTT.

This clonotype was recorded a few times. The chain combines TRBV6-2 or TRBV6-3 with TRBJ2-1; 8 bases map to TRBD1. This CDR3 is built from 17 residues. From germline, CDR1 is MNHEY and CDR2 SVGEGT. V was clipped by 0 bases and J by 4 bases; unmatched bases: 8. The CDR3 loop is CASSYSRTGPLYNEQFF. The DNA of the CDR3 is TGTGCCAGCAGTTACTCGAGGACAGGGCCCCTGTACAATGAGCAGTTCTTC.

CDR3 bases: TGCGCCAGCAGCCAAGGCCAGGCGGAGAATCAGCCCCAGCATTTT. It encodes CASSQGQAENQPQHF. V gene TRBV4-1 combines with J gene TRBJ1-5; no clear D gene. The CDR3 length is 15 residues. The V gene lost 1 base and the J gene lost 4 bases, with 11 bases spanning the gap. In germline, CDR1 is MGHRA, CDR2 YSYEKL.

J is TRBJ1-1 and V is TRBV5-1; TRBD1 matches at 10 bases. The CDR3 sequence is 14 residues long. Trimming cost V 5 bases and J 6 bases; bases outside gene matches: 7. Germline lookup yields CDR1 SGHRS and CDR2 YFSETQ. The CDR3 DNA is TGCGCCAGCAGACTGGGACAGGGGAGGGCTGAAGCTTTCTTT. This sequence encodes CASRLGQGRAEAFF. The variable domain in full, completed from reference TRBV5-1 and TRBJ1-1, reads KAGVTQTPRYLIKTRGQQVTLSCSPISGHRSVSWYQQTPGQGLQFLFEYFSETQRNKGNFPGRFSGRQFSNSRSEMNVSTLELGDSALYLCASRLGQGRAEAFFGQGTRLTVV.

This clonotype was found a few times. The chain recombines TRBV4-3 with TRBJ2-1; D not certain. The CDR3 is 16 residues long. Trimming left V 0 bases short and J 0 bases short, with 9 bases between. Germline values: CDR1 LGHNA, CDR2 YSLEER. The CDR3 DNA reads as TGCGCCAGCAGCCAAGATTCCTGGAGCTCCTACAATGAGCAGTTCTTC. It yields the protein CASSQDSWSSYNEQFF.

This CDR3 reads CASSRGTGFSYEQYF. CDR3 DNA: TGTGCCAGCAGCCGAGGGACAGGGTTTTCCTACGAGCAGTACTTC. The chain joins TRBV7-9 to TRBJ2-7; 9 nucleotides agree with TRBD1. Germline V gene lookup returns CDR1 SEHNR and CDR2 FQNEAQ (reference sequence). V lost 5 bases to trimming and J lost 1 base; unmatched junction nucleotides: 6. The CDR3 covers 15 residues.

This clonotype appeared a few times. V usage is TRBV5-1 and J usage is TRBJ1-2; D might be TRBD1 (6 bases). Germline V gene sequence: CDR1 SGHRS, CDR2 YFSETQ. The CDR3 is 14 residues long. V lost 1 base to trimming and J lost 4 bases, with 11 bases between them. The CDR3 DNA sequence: TGCGCCAGCAGCTTGCCAGGGGCGGCCTATGGCTACACCTTC. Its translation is CASSLPGAAYGYTF.

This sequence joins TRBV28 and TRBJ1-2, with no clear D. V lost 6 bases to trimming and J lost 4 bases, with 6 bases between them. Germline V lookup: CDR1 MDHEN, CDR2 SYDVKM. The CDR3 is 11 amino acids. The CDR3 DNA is TGTGCCAGCAGCGGACCCTATGGCTACACCTTC. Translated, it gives CASSGPYGYTF.

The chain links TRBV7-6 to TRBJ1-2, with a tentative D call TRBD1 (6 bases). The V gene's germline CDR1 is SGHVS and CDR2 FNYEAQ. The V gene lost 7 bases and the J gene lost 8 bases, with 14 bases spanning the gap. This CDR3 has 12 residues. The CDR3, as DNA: TGTGCCAGCAAACCCCTAGGGGGGGGCTACACCTTC. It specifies CASKPLGGGYTF.

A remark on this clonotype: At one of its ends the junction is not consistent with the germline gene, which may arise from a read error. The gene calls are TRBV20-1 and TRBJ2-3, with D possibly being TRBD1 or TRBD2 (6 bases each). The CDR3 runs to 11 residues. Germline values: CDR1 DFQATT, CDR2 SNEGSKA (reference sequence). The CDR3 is CSAPGRRGGLF. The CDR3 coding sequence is TGCAGTGCCCCGGGCCGCCGTGGGGGGCTTTTT.

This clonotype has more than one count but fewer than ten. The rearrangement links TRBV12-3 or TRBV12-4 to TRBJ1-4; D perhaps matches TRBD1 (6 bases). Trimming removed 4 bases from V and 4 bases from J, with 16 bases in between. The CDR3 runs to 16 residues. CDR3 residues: CASSWSGARNNEKLFF. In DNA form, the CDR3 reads TGTGCCAGCAGTTGGTCGGGGGCGCGTAATAATGAAAAACTGTTTTTT.

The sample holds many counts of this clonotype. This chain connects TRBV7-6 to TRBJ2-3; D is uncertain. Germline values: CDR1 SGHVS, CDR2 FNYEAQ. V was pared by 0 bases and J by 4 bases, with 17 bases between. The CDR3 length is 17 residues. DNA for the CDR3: TGTGCCAGCAGCTTAGCGCGCCGGAGCCTGAGTGCAGATACGCAGTATTTT. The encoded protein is CASSLARRSLSADTQYF.